The T cell receptor beta chain under discussion was sequenced for a study of blood T cell repertoires in COVID-19. About the study: Collection of acute and convalescent COVID-19 samples took place in the United States, Italy and Spain. In each case, the material was cDNA or gDNA derived from T cells, B-cell-depleted T cells, or PBMCs.

Original processing methods: Scientists estimated how many nucleated cells there were by amplifying reference gene primers. Method: immunoSEQ multiplex PCR; TCRdb's copy keeps in-frame clones and lacks some. The V and J calls and clone size are taken from that table; D and trimming were inferred from the DNA. The data hold roughly 410,000 clones, with about 87% observed a single time. It was during active infection that Seattle patients were enrolled and then longitudinally followed. This CDR3 comprises 17 residues. Germline CDR1 is SGHAT and CDR2 is FQDESV (reference sequence). The ends were cut back, 0 bases at V and 2 bases at J, with 16 bases in the middle.

The TCR originated in a woman aged 55-69 years with COVID-19, enrolled during active disease. The sequenced sample was peripheral blood. The chain couples TRBV11-1 to TRBJ2-5, with D possibly being TRBD2 (5 bases). For the CDR3, the DNA is TGTGCCAGCAGCTTAGCGGTGGGGAGCGACACACAAGAGACCCAGTACTTC. This translates into CASSLAVGSDTQETQYF.